This TCR beta chain comes out of a study of T cells in Graves' hyperthyroidism and ophthalmopathy. Amplification of TCR beta CDR3 regions was performed using RNA transcripts as template. Carried out on the TCR CDR3, a first-round RT-PCR used the HTBI primer set. MiXCR, applied by TCRdb to the multiplex PCR reads, yields one record per CDR3 protein. The sample shows some 270,000 distinct CDR3 sequences, approximately 15% of them seen only once. Trimming cost V 2 bases and J 5 bases; bases outside gene matches: 8. From germline, CDR1 is LNHDA and CDR2 SQIVND (reference sequence). This CDR3 is 16 amino acids long.

Specimen: blood. This TCR came from a woman aged 40 to 50 with Graves' hyperthyroidism. V is TRBV19 and J is TRBJ1-2, with 10 bases identical to TRBD1. CDR3 residues: CASSIHGTGDGYGYTF. CDR3 DNA sequence: TGTGCCAGTAGTATACACGGGACAGGGGACGGATATGGCTACACCTTC. The full variable domain, with the rest looked up from reference TRBV19 and TRBJ1-2, is DGGITQSPKYLFRKEGQNVTLSCEQNLNHDAMYWYRQDPGQGLRLIYYSQIVNDFQKGDIAEGYSVSREKKESFPLTVTSAQKNPTAFYLCASSIHGTGDGYGYTFGSGTRLTVV.